This T cell receptor beta chain was obtained from a study of shared clonotypes between healthy human individuals. CDR3 length: 14 amino acids. After removal of 4 bases from V and 2 bases from J, the junction contained 5 bases not matched to a gene. CDR1 is SGHTS and CDR2 is YDEGEE in the germline V gene. Assay: immunoSEQ multiplex PCR; the TCRdb copy retains only in-frame clones and omits some. The data show about a million clones, 76% seen once. Input material: memory CD4+ T cells sorted from blood. Described subset: CD45RA-negative fraction. This TCR derives from a man aged 18 to 30 in good health. The rearrangement links TRBV5-8 to TRBJ2-7, with 8 bases matching TRBD1. The CDR3 sequence is CASSPGTGAYEQYF. In DNA form, the CDR3 reads TGTGCCAGCAGCCCCGGGACAGGAGCCTACGAGCAGTACTTC.